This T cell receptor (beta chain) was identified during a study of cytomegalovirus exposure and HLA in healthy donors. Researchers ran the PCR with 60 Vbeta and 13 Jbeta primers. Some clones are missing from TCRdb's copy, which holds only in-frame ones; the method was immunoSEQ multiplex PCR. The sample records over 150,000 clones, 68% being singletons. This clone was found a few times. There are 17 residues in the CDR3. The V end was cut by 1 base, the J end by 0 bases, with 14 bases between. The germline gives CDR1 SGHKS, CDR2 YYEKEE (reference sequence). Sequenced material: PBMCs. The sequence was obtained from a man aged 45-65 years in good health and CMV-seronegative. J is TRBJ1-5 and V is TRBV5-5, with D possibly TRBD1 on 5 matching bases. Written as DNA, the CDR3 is TGTGCCAGCAGCTTGCTAGGGGTCGATTATAGCAATCAGCCCCAGCATTTT. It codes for CASSLLGVDYSNQPQHF. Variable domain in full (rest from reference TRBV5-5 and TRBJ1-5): DAGVTQSPTHLIKTRGQQVTLRCSPISGHKSVSWYQQVLGQGPQFIFQYYEKEERGRGNFPDRFSARQFPNYSSELNVNALLLGDSALYLCASSLLGVDYSNQPQHFGDGTRLSIL.